The 21 T cell receptor beta chains listed next were all sequenced from one sample in a study of blood T cells in healthy people across ages. Through a sample-barcoded 5' primer and a J-beta primer mix, a second PCR was run for roughly 7 to 12 cycles. TCRdb analysed the 5' RACE reads with MiXCR anew, one entry per CDR3 protein. The sample carries over 600,000 distinct CDR3 sequences, roughly 56% recorded once. Material: blood. The origin of the receptors is a man aged 40-49 years in good health.

In its sample, this clonotype was seen a few times. The chain carries TRBV10-2 and TRBJ2-3, with no clear D. Trimming took off 10 bases at V and 1 base at J, with 18 bases between the two ends. The CDR3 is 15 amino acids. Germline CDR1 is WSHSY and CDR2 is SAAADI. CDR3 coding DNA: TGCGCCACCCAACCCCAGGCGACACGCACAGATACGCAGTATTTT. Translation gives CATQPQATRTDTQYF.

The chain recombines TRBV4-3 with TRBJ2-1; D ambiguous. V was cut by 1 base and J by 4 bases, with 5 bases left in between. Germline V gene lookup returns CDR1 LGHNA and CDR2 YSLEER. The length of the CDR3 is 13 residues. The CDR3 DNA is TGCGCCAGCAGCCAAGCGCGTTACAATGAGCAGTTCTTC. Its translation is CASSQARYNEQFF.

This chain connects TRBV25-1 to TRBJ2-1; TRBD2 matches at 9 bases. Germline V CDR1 and CDR2: MGHDK, SYGVNS. There are 15 residues in the CDR3. With V trimmed by 5 bases and J by 7 bases, 9 bases remained unmatched. CDR3 DNA sequence: TGTGCCAGCAGTCACCGGGCGGGGGGGCCAAATGAGCAGTTCTTC. This encodes CASSHRAGGPNEQFF.

This rearrangement joins TRBV12-3 or TRBV12-4 to TRBJ1-1, with D tentatively TRBD1 (5 bases). The ends were cut back, 4 bases at V and 8 bases at J, with 11 bases in the middle. The CDR3 is 12 amino acids. The CDR3 region has the DNA TGTGCCAGCAGTTACGGGTACAGGGAAGCTTTCTTT. It yields the protein CASSYGYREAFF.

This chain links TRBV7-9 with TRBJ2-6; D gene ambiguous. Per the germline V gene, CDR1 is SEHNR and CDR2 is FQNEAQ (reference sequence). The V end lost 2 bases, the J end lost 4 bases, and 12 bases lay between the germline ends. This CDR3 region has 16 residues. In DNA form, the CDR3 reads TGTGCCAGCAGCTTAATGGTAGGTTTCGGGGCCAACGTCCTGACTTTC. Its protein is CASSLMVGFGANVLTF.

The rearrangement links TRBV7-3 to TRBJ2-3, with TRBD2 identical over 13 bases. With 3 bases clipped from V and 0 bases from J, the junction kept 9 bases outside the gene matches. The CDR3 sequence is 19 residues long. The germline gives CDR1 SGHTA, CDR2 FQGTGA. CDR3 nucleotide sequence: TGTGCCAGCAGCTTGTGGGGGACTAGCGGGGTTTCGAGCACAGATACGCAGTATTTT. Translating it yields CASSLWGTSGVSSTDTQYF.

The gene calls are TRBV12-3 or TRBV12-4 and TRBJ2-2, with 7 bases aligning to TRBD2. The CDR3 is 15 amino acids. J was trimmed by 6 bases and V by 3 bases; bases with no gene match: 7. CDR3 loop: CASSFSSGLAGELFF. The CDR3 nucleotides read TGTGCCAGCAGTTTCTCTAGCGGACTTGCCGGGGAGCTGTTTTTT.

This rearrangement joins TRBV27 to TRBJ2-5; either TRBD1 or TRBD2 may fit D (5 bases each). The CDR3 loop spans 14 amino acids. Trimming took 3 bases from V and 4 from J, leaving 12 bases between them. Germline lookup yields CDR1 MNHEY and CDR2 SMNVEV (reference sequence). The CDR3 coding sequence is TGTGCCAGCAGTTTCATGCCAGGGAGAGAGACCCAGTACTTC. It translates to CASSFMPGRETQYF.

In the case of this clonotype: One end of the junction varies from germline; a read error may be responsible. The gene calls are TRBV29-1 and TRBJ1-1; D remains unclear. The CDR3 spans 14 residues. CDR1 and CDR2 (germline): SQVTM, ANQGSEA. DNA of the CDR3: TGTAGCGTTGGCGGACCAGGATCGAACACTGAAGCTTTCTTT. This sequence encodes CSVGGPGSNTEAFF.

V and J are TRBV14 and TRBJ1-6; 9 bases map to TRBD1. The V segment lost 0 bases and the J segment 9 bases; nucleotides outside the gene matches: 6. CDR1 SGHDN and CDR2 FVKESK come from the germline V gene. CDR3 length: 16 amino acids. As DNA, the CDR3 is TGTGCCAGCAGCCAAGATGGGACAGGGAGGATTTCACCCCTCCACTTT. Translated, it gives CASSQDGTGRISPLHF.

The chain has TRBV12-3 or TRBV12-4 and TRBJ2-1; 11 bases line up with TRBD1. Germline trimming cut 6 bases from V and 10 bases from J; bases unmatched to any gene: 14. The CDR3 totals 16 residues. The CDR3 DNA sequence: TGTGCCAGCAGGCAAGACGGGGACAGGGGGTTCATCGAGCAGTTCTTC. This encodes CASRQDGDRGFIEQFF.

The chain couples TRBV20-1 to TRBJ2-3; the match to TRBD1 covers 9 bases. The CDR3 has 14 residues. Germline V lookup: CDR1 DFQATT, CDR2 SNEGSKA (reference sequence). V was pared by 1 base and J by 5 bases, with 4 bases of the junction left unmatched. The CDR3 loop is CSARGRTGVDTQYF. CDR3 sequence (DNA): TGCAGTGCTAGAGGGAGGACAGGGGTAGATACGCAGTATTTT.

The gene calls are TRBV3-1 and TRBJ2-7; D not certain. V lost 10 bases and J 7 bases, leaving 17 bases between the germline ends. CDR1 is LGHDT, CDR2 YNNKEL, per germline (reference sequence). The CDR3 is 12 residues long. Written as DNA, the CDR3 is TGTGCCACCCTGGGCTCCTACAATGAGCAGTACTTC. This encodes CATLGSYNEQYF.

The J gene is TRBJ2-3, the V gene TRBV7-3; the D is unclear. The ends were cut back, 1 base at V and 5 bases at J, with 10 bases in the middle. The CDR3 is 14 amino acids. In germline, CDR1 is SGHTA, CDR2 FQGTGA. CDR3 protein: CASSLKGLLDTQYF. DNA for the CDR3: TGTGCCAGCAGCTTAAAAGGCTTACTAGATACGCAGTATTTT.

J is TRBJ1-5 and V is TRBV29-1, with a tentative D call TRBD1 (6 bases). The CDR3 runs 13 residues. With 4 bases removed from V and 0 bases from J, the gap between germline ends came to 7 bases. Germline V gene data show CDR1 as SQVTM and CDR2 as ANQGSEA. CDR3 protein: CSVGTDSNQPQHF. The CDR3 bases are TGCAGCGTTGGGACAGATAGCAATCAGCCCCAGCATTTT.

The chain has TRBV4-1 and TRBJ2-7; D is perhaps TRBD1 (5 bases). Trimming removed 5 bases from V and 3 bases from J, with 20 bases in between. Per the germline V gene, CDR1 is MGHRA and CDR2 is YSYEKL. The CDR3 sequence is 16 residues long. CDR3 sequence (DNA): TGCGCCAGCAGCTTGACTCCTGCAGTAGACAGCTACGAGCAGTACTTC. Its translation is CASSLTPAVDSYEQYF.

The CDR3 nucleotides are TGTGCCAGCAGCTCCGGACAGTATAATGAAAAACTGTTTTTT. Encoded protein: CASSSGQYNEKLFF. The genes are TRBV7-9 and TRBJ1-4; the D gene is possibly TRBD1 (6 bases). In germline, CDR1 is SEHNR, CDR2 FQNEAQ (reference sequence). The CDR3 is 14 amino acids. V was cut by 4 bases and J by 4 bases, with 10 bases left in between.

The gene calls are TRBV3-1 and TRBJ2-1; 8 bases match TRBD2. TRBJ2-7 matches the DNA end more closely, so the J call is doubtful. Germline values: CDR1 LGHDT, CDR2 YNNKEL (reference sequence). This CDR3 region has 15 residues. The chain's CDR3 is CASSLTGGPNNEQYF. The CDR3 DNA sequence: TGTGCCAGCAGCCTAACGGGGGGGCCGAACAATGAGCAGTACTTC.

This chain joins TRBV14 and TRBJ1-4; TRBD1 is a possible D gene (5 bases). There are 14 residues in the CDR3. The V end lost 4 bases, the J end lost 8 bases, and 14 bases lay between the germline ends. The germline CDR1 and CDR2 sequences are SGHDN and FVKESK. The CDR3 DNA sequence: TGTGCCAGCAGCCCCCTTCTTTGGGGGGAAAAACTGTTTTTT. The encoded protein is CASSPLLWGEKLFF. Full variable domain (rest looked up from reference TRBV14 and TRBJ1-4): EAGVTQFPSHSVIEKGQTVTLRCDPISGHDNLYWYRRVMGKEIKFLLHFVKESKQDESGMPNNRFLAERTGGTYSTLKVQPAELEDSGVYFCASSPLLWGEKLFFGSGTQLSVL.

The sample holds one count of this clonotype. The chain is built from TRBV29-1 and TRBJ2-3; TRBD2 is a possible D gene (5 bases). CDR3 size: 13 residues. Trimming pared 7 bases from V and 6 bases from J, leaving 17 bases between. CDR1 is SQVTM and CDR2 is ANQGSEA in the germline V gene. The CDR3 here is CSAEGPVGDTQYF. The CDR3 DNA reads TGCAGCGCCGAGGGTCCGGTAGGGGATACGCAGTATTTT.

In DNA, the CDR3 is TGTGCCAGCAGTTACGACTCCCGGACACAGGTATCCTACGAGCAGTACTTC. Protein sequence: CASSYDSRTQVSYEQYF. This rearrangement joins TRBV6-6 to TRBJ2-7; tentatively, D is TRBD1 (5 bases). In germline, CDR1 is MNHNY, CDR2 SVGAGI (reference sequence). There are 17 residues in the CDR3. V was pared by 2 bases and J by 1 base, with 18 bases between.